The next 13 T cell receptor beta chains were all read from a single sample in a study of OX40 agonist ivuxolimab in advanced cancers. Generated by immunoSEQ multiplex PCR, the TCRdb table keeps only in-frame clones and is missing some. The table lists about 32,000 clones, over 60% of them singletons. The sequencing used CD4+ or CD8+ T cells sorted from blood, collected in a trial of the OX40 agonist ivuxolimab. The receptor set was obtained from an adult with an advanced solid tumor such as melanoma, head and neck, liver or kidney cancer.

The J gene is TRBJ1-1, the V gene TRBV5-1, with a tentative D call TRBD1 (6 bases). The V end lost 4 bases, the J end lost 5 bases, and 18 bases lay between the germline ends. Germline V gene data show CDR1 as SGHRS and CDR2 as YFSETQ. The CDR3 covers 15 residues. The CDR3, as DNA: TGCGCCAGCAGCCCACAAGCTACAGGGCAGACTGAAGCTTTCTTT. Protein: CASSPQATGQTEAFF.

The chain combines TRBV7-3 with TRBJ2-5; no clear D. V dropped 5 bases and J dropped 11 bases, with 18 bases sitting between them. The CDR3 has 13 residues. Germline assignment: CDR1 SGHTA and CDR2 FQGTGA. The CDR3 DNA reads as TGTGCCAGCAGCGCCTCGATGACCTCGGAGCAGTACTTC. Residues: CASSASMTSEQYF. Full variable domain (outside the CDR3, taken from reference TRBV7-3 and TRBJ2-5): GAGVSQTPSNKVTEKGKYVELRCDPISGHTALYWYRQSLGQGPEFLIYFQGTGAADDSGLPNDRFFAVRPEGSVSTLKIQRTERGDSAVYLCASSASMTSEQYFGPGTRLLVL.

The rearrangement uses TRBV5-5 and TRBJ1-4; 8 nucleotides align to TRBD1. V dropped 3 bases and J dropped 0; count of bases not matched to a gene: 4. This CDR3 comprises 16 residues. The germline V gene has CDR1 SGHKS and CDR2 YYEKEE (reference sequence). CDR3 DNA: TGTGCCAGCAGCTCCGGACAGGGCCCAACTAATGAAAAACTGTTTTTT. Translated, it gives CASSSGQGPTNEKLFF.

In DNA form, the CDR3 reads TGTGCCACCGAAGGGGGGAGTTACAATGAGCAGTTCTTC. It translates to CATEGGSYNEQFF. V is TRBV10-3 and J is TRBJ2-1; D possibly uses TRBD1 or TRBD2 (6 bases each). The CDR3 runs to 13 residues. Germline CDR1 ENHRY, CDR2 SYGVKD. Deletions cut 10 bases from V and 4 bases from J, with 14 bases between.

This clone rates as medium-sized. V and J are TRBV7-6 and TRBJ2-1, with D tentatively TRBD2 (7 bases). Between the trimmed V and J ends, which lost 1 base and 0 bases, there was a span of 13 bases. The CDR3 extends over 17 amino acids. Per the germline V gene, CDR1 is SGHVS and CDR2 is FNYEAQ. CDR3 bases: TGTGCCAGCAGCTTAGGGGCGGGGGCCATCTCCTACAATGAGCAGTTCTTC. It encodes CASSLGAGAISYNEQFF.

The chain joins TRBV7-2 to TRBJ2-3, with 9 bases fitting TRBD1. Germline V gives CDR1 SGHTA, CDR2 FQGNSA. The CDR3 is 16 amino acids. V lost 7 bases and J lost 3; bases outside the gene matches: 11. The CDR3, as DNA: TGTGCCAGCACCATGACCGGGGACAGGGCTACAGATACGCAGTATTTT. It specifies CASTMTGDRATDTQYF.

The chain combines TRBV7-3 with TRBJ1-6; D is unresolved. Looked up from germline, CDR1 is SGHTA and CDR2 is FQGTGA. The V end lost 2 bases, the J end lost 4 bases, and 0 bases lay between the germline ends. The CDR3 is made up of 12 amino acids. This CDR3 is CASSLYNSPLHF. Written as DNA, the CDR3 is TGTGCCAGCAGCTTATATAATTCACCCCTCCACTTT.

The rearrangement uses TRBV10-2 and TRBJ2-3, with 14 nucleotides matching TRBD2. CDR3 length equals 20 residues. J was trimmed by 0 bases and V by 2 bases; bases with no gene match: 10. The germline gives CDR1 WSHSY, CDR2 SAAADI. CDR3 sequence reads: CASSEPTPGLAGGSTDTQYF. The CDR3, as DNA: TGCGCCAGCAGTGAGCCGACCCCCGGACTAGCGGGGGGTAGCACAGATACGCAGTATTTT.

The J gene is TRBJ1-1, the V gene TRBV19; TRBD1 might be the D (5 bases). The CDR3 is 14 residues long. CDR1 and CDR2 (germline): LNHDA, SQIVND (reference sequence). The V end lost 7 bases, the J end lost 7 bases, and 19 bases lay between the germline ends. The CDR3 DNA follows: TGTGCCAGTACCCGGGACGGACTACGTCTTGAAGCTTTCTTT. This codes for CASTRDGLRLEAFF.

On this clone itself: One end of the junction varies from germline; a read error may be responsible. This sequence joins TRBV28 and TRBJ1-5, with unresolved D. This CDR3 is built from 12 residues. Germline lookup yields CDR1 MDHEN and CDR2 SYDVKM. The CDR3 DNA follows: TGTGCCAGCGGTTTCGGCAATCAGCCCCAGCATTTT. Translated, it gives CASGFGNQPQHF.

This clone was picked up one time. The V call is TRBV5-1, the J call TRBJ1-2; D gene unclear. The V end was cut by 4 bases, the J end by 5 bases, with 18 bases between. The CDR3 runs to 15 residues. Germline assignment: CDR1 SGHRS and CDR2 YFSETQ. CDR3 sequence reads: CASSKDAESGYGYTF. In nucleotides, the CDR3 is TGCGCCAGCAGCAAAGACGCAGAGTCCGGATATGGCTACACCTTC.

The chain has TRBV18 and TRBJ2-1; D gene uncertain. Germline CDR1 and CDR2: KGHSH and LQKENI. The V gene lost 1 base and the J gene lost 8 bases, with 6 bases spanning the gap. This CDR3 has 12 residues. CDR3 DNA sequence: TGTGCCAGCTCACCACGAGAGGATGAGCAGTTCTTC. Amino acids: CASSPREDEQFF. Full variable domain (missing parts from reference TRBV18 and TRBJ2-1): NAGVMQNPRHLVRRRGQEARLRCSPMKGHSHVYWYRQLPEEGLKFMVYLQKENIIDESGMPKERFSAEFPKEGPSILRIQQVVRGDSAAYFCASSPREDEQFFGPGTRLTVL.

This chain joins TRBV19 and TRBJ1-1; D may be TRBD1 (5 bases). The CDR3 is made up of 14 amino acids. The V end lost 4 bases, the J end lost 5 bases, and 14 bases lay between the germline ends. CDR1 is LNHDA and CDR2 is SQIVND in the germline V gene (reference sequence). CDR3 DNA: TGTGCCAGTAGTACGGGGGGGTTTAGGACTGAAGCTTTCTTT. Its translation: CASSTGGFRTEAFF.